This T cell receptor beta chain was profiled in a study of T cell changes during pregnancy in multiple sclerosis. Repertoires were generated with immunoSEQ multiplex PCR, while TCRdb's copy carries only in-frame clones and drops some. The sample contains roughly 110,000 clones, 85% to 95% of which appear only once. V lost 0 bases to trimming and J lost 8 bases; unmatched junction nucleotides: 5. There are 14 residues in the CDR3. The germline V gene encodes CDR1 MRHNA and CDR2 SNTAGT. The TCR originated in a female donor in good health, enrolled as a control in a pregnancy study. The input for sequencing was peripheral blood, taken in the third trimester of pregnancy. The chain links TRBV6-4 to TRBJ1-2, with 8 bases fitting TRBD1. CDR3: CASSDSTGVGGYTF. The DNA of the CDR3 is TGTGCCAGCAGTGACTCGACAGGGGTCGGCGGCTACACCTTC.